This TCR beta chain was recorded in a study of blood T cell repertoires in COVID-19. Authors' analysis steps: Estimates of nucleated cell counts were drawn from the amplification of reference gene primers. Method: immunoSEQ multiplex PCR; TCRdb's copy keeps in-frame clones and lacks some. V, J and clone size reflect that table, while D and trimming were determined from the DNA. The sample yields more than 25,000 clones, over 75% seen once. V was shortened by 3 bases and J by 5 bases, with 14 bases between the two germline ends. The V gene's germline CDR1 is GTSNPN and CDR2 SVGIG (reference sequence). This CDR3 has 14 residues.

This receptor was taken from a man older than 75 with acute or convalescent COVID-19. Sequenced sample: peripheral blood. The gene calls are TRBV30 and TRBJ1-5; D call uncertain. The DNA for the CDR3 is TGTGCCTGGAGCCCCAACCTCTTAGATCAGCCCCAGCATTTT. Amino acids: CAWSPNLLDQPQHF.